This TCR beta chain is from a study of PD-L1 blockade in urothelial cancer. Trimming at V came to 1 base and at J to 5 bases, leaving 5 bases not matched to a gene. The CDR3 contains 14 residues. CDR1 SGHNT and CDR2 YYREEE come from the germline V gene (reference sequence). The protocol was immunoSEQ multiplex PCR, while the TCRdb copy is restricted to in-frame clones and leaves out a portion. The repertoire consists of nearly 50,000 clones, with around 85% occurring once and the leading ten covering approximately 2%. Specified time point: peripheral blood 6 weeks after treatment start. This chain uses TRBV5-4 with TRBJ1-2, with 7 bases identical to TRBD1. The sequence was obtained from a man in his fifties or sixties with urothelial cancer. The sequencing here drew on PBMCs, taken around atezolizumab (anti-PD-L1) treatment. Written as DNA, the CDR3 is TGTGCCAGCAGCTTGAAAGTGACAGGGTATGGCTACACCTTC. It is translated as CASSLKVTGYGYTF. Variable domain in full (rest from reference TRBV5-4 and TRBJ1-2): ETGVTQSPTHLIKTRGQQVTLRCSSQSGHNTVSWYQQALGQGPQFIFQYYREEENGRGNFPPRFSGLQFPNYSSELNVNALELDDSALYLCASSLKVTGYGYTFGSGTRLTVV.